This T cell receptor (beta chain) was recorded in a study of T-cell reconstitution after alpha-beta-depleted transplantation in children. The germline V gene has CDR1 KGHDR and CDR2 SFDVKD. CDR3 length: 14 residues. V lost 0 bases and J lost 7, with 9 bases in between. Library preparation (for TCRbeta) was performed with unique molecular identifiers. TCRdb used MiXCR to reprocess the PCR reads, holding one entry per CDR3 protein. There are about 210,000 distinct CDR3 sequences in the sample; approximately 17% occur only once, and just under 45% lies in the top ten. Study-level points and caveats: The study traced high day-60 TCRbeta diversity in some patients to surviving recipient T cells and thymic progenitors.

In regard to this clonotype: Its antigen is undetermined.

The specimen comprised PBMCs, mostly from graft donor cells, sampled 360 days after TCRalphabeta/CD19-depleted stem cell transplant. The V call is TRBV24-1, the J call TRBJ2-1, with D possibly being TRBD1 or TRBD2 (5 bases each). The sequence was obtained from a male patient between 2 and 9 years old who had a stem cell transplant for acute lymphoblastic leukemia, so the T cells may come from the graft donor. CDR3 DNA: TGTGCCACCAGTGATTTGAACAGGAGGAATGAGCAGTTCTTC. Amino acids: CATSDLNRRNEQFF.